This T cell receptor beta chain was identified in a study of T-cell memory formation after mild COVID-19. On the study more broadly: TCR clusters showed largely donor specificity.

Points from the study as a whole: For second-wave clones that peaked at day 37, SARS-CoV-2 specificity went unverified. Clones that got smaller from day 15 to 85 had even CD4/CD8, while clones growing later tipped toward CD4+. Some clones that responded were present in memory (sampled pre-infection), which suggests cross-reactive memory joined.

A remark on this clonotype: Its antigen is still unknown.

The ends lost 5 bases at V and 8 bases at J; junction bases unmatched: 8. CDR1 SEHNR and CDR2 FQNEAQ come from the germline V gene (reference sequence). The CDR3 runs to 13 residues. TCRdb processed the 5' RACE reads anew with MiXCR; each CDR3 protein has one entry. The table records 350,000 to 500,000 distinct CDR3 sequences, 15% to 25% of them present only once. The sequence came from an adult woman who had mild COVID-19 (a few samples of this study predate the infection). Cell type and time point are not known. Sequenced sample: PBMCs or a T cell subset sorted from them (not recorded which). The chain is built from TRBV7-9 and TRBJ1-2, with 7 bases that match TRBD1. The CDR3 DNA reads TGTGCCAGCAGCGCCGAGGGGGCGCTAGGCTACACCTTC. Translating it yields CASSAEGALGYTF.